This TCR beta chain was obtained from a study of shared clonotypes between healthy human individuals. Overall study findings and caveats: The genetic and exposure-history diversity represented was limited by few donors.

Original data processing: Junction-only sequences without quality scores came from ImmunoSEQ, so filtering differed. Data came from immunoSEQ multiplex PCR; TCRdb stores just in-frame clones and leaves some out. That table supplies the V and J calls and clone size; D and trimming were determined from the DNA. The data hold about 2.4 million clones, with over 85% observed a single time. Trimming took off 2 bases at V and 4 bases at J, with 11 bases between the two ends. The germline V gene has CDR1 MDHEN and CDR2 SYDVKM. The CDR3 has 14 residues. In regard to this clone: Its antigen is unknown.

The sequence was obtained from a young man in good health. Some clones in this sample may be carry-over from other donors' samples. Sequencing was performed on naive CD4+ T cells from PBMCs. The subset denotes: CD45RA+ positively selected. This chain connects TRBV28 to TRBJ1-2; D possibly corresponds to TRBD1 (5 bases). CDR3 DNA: TGTGCCAGCAGTTTAACGGCTGGGGGCTATGGCTACACCTTC. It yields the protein CASSLTAGGYGYTF.